This TCR beta chain was found in a study of T cell responses to AZD1222 COVID-19 vaccine. About this clone itself: Its antigen is unknown.

The junction had 1 base not matched to a gene; V was cut back by 3 bases and J by 4 bases. CDR1 is SGHTA and CDR2 is FQGNSA in the germline V gene. The CDR3 contains 13 residues. Produced via immunoSEQ multiplex PCR; TCRdb's table is partial and in-frame only. The profile covers tens of thousands of clones, with around 90% appearing a single time and less than 25% taken by the ten largest. General observations from the study: Mostly white British, mostly female donors; authors suggested clonal diversity may be underestimated. Baseline antibody screening turned up just a handful of seropositive AZD1222 recipients. At 160-218 and 743-854, vaccine-associated CD4 TCRs were dominant, and they spanned spike.

The clonotype was recovered from an adult in good health. V gene TRBV7-2 combines with J gene TRBJ2-3, with 7 bases matching TRBD2. The sample here was peripheral blood, taken on day 0 of AZD1222 vaccination. CDR3 loop: CASSLGGADTQYF. The CDR3 region has the DNA TGTGCCAGCAGCTTGGGGGGGGCAGATACGCAGTATTTT.